The table lists the clone carrying this TCR beta chain with a few counts. Its antigen remains unknown. Tregs were sorted as CD4+CD25+CD127-/low cells. The study's findings and limits: Tumor Tregs overlapped most with tumor, then blood, naive CD4+ cells. In terms of TCR gene usage, tumor memory CD4+ T cells clustered together with blood and lymph node memory CD4+ cells, as well as with lymph node naive CD4+ cells.

Full-length variable regions came from constant-region reverse primers plus semi-nested Nested Universal Primer A PCR. A single record per CDR3 protein comes from TCRdb applying MiXCR to the 5' RACE reads. Of over 45,000 distinct CDR3 sequences detected, about 25% appear once; the ten largest clones hold around 2%. The CDR3 spans 14 residues. Between the trimmed V and J ends, which lost 7 bases and 0 bases, there was a span of 10 bases. The chain employs TRBV12-3 or TRBV12-4 and TRBJ1-3, with D uncertain. Sample: tumor-infiltrating Tregs sorted from the breast tumor. This receptor was obtained from a female donor with breast cancer. This CDR3 is CASNRFVSGNTIYF. CDR3 DNA: TGTGCCAGCAACAGATTCGTCTCTGGAAACACCATATATTTT.